This TCR beta chain was sequenced in a study of OX40 agonist ivuxolimab in advanced cancers. For the wider study: Ivuxolimab, which targeted the costimulatory receptor OX40 (CD134), was an agonistic, fully human IgG2 monoclonal antibody. Intravenous ivuxolimab was administered to patients every 2 weeks at six dose levels: 0.01, 0.1, 0.3, 1.5, 3 and 10 mg/kg. Among the roughly 50 dose-escalation patients, about 19 had hepatocellular carcinoma, approximately 15 melanoma, 9 renal cell carcinoma and 9 head and neck cancer. In the dose-escalation cohort, approximately 82% of patients were male, and the mean age was about 55 years, with a range of 23 to 79. Patients were allowed to have had prior anti-PD-1, anti-PD-L1 or anti-CTLA-4 therapy, and roughly 40% of the dose-escalation patients had been treated with checkpoint inhibitors. Partial responses occurred in three dose-escalation patients, of whom one had hepatocellular carcinoma and two had cutaneous melanoma. The point of sequencing TCRbeta in the periphery was to test whether ivuxolimab changed TCR sequence diversity and drove clonal T-cell expansion. The paper covers the monotherapy dose-escalation part of the phase I ivuxolimab trial, which included N ≈ 50 patients. Study-level results and caveats: After ivuxolimab, more expanded clones were found on average in CD8+ T cells than in CD4+ T cells. Low levels of normalized T-cell clonal expansion were also seen in some patients who did not respond. At doses of 0.1 to 3.0 mg/kg, clonal expansion of both CD4+ and CD8+ blood T cells was observed from baseline to week 6. In the 0.1-3.0 mg/kg groups, partial responders had among the lowest normalized peripheral clonal expansion, particularly in CD8+ T cells. The antigen specificity of the clonally expanded peripheral T cells was not determined.

The trial excluded patients who had a history of autoimmune disease or were on systemic immunosuppression. Peripheral blood for TCR sequencing was collected from all dose cohorts at baseline, on cycle 4 day 1, and on cycle 7 day 1. The samples were taken from a phase I, first-in-human, multicenter, open-label dose-escalation trial of ivuxolimab. Adults with locally advanced or metastatic melanoma, renal cell carcinoma, hepatocellular carcinoma or head and neck squamous cell carcinoma were enrolled in the trial. Before TCR sequencing, CD4+ and CD8+ T cells were separately sorted from peripheral blood. A remark on this clone: Its binding antigen is unknown. The input lacks base qualities; no much larger clone sits a single base away.

CDR1 SGHRS and CDR2 YFSETQ are derived from the germline V gene. V is reduced by 0 bases and J by 8 bases, leaving a spacing of 14 bases between them. Counted from cysteine to phenylalanine, this CDR3 has 14 amino acids. The kept DNA is CDR3 alone, 42 bases in frame from the first base. Genomic DNA was extracted from sorted cells for sequencing of the TCRbeta CDR3 region. TCRbeta CDR3 regions were sequenced using the immunoSEQ Assay. TCRdb obtained this table from immuneACCESS and retained in-frame rearrangements with V and J assigned. These tables miss some clones; where compared with another copy, unresolved V genes account for less than half of the shortfall, and the remainder is unexplained. The table for this sample lists fewer than 80,000 clones; about 91% of them were counted only once. The ten largest clones add up to roughly 15% of the sample.

The V and J genes are TRBV5-1 and TRBJ1-1, with no confident D gene call. This receptor was taken from an adult with an advanced solid tumor such as melanoma, head and neck, liver or kidney cancer. The material sequenced was CD4+ or CD8+ T cells sorted from blood, taken in a trial of the OX40 agonist ivuxolimab. The sequenced DNA is TGCGCCAGCAGCTTGGGTCCCTCCTGGAGGGAAGCTTTCTTT. It translates as CASSLGPSWREAFF. Where the CDR3 stops, the reference TRBV5-1 and TRBJ1-1 genes take over; the full variable domain is KAGVTQTPRYLIKTRGQQVTLSCSPISGHRSVSWYQQTPGQGLQFLFEYFSETQRNKGNFPGRFSGRQFSNSRSEMNVSTLELGDSALYLCASSLGPSWREAFFGQGTRLTVV.